Listed below are T cell receptor beta chains from one sample, sequenced in a study of blood T cell repertoires in COVID-19. Measured with immunoSEQ multiplex PCR; TCRdb has only the in-frame clones, and not every one. The sample records about 190,000 clones, around 85% being singletons. Sequencing was performed on peripheral blood. The receptors here all came from a woman in her forties or fifties with acute or convalescent COVID-19. Both conserved end residues are part of each CDR3. The order of the fields is V gene, J gene, CDR3 protein.

TRBV25-1	TRBJ1-3	CASRDRAGNTIYF
TRBV24-1	TRBJ2-2	CATRHLSSGELFF
TRBV7-2	TRBJ2-7	CASSLPGTVYEQYF
TRBV5-1	TRBJ2-1	CASSLAGAGGIEQFF
TRBV3-1/TRBV3-2	TRBJ2-5	CASSQDLVQETQYF
TRBV6-1	TRBJ1-1	CASSPGGTGGGEAFF
TRBV10-2	TRBJ2-2	CASSEGSGTSGHTGELFF
TRBV4-1	TRBJ2-1	CASSQGILAGSYNEQFF
TRBV11-2	TRBJ2-7	CASSSDLSGTSGYEQYF
TRBV5-1	TRBJ1-1	CASSLDGLNMNTEAFF
TRBV5-6	TRBJ1-2	CASSLSADYGYTF
TRBV27	TRBJ1-1	CASSAYRGPKGSEAFF
TRBV5-1	TRBJ2-3	CASSTGTGTFTDTQYF
TRBV20-1	TRBJ1-1	CSASRGGMNTEAFF
TRBV7-2	TRBJ2-1	CASSLLAGGVNNEQFF
TRBV28	TRBJ1-2	CASSFSHGYTF
TRBV4-1	TRBJ2-7	CASSQSGGEQYF
TRBV6-2/TRBV6-3	TRBJ1-5	CASSYSNWGGNQPQHF
TRBV6-5	TRBJ2-7	CASSSGGLNYEQYF
TRBV4-2	TRBJ2-1	CASSQDRRAGGQINNEQFF
TRBV28	TRBJ1-4	CASSNRGDEKLFF
TRBV5-5	TRBJ2-2	CASSLEGGSGELFF
TRBV9	TRBJ2-1	CASSVRTSGRDEQFF
TRBV29-1	TRBJ1-1	CSAPASYGRDTEAFF
TRBV7-2	TRBJ2-1	CASSTRRANNEQFF
TRBV3-1/TRBV3-2	TRBJ2-7	CASSQLAGGDEQYF
TRBV9	TRBJ2-7	CASSVRFGLAGDEQYF
TRBV29-1	TRBJ1-1	CSGSGTFSANTEAFF
TRBV15	TRBJ2-1	CATSRGIYDERGGNNEQFF
TRBV19	TRBJ1-4	CASSASGTGGAFGEKLFF
TRBV7-8	TRBJ2-7	CASSPRGGLDFEEQYF
TRBV6-5	TRBJ1-1	CASSGELNTEAFF
TRBV10-2	TRBJ1-2	CASNGGRGGGYTF
TRBV11-2	TRBJ1-5	CASSLDRQNQPQHF
TRBV25-1	TRBJ2-7	CASTKGTGSYEQYF
TRBV7-6	TRBJ2-7	CASRDRAGEQYF
TRBV9	TRBJ2-1	CASSPRGAGVYNEQFF
TRBV14	TRBJ2-7	CASSRRPGLAGGGSSYEQYF
TRBV11-2	TRBJ1-6	CASSYGGMGYNSPLHF
TRBV19	TRBJ1-2	CASSKGQGRVEGYTF
TRBV5-4	TRBJ1-6	CASSLEDSPNSPLHF
TRBV11-3	TRBJ2-3	CASSGGGDTQYF
TRBV6-5	TRBJ2-1	CASTLTGTVSNEQFF
TRBV18	TRBJ1-2	CASSPPNRVEGYTF